A single sample is the source of the 29 T cell receptor beta chains below, sequenced in a study of T cells in Graves' hyperthyroidism and ophthalmopathy. RNA transcripts served as the template for amplifying TCR beta CDR3 regions. The TCR CDR3 first-round RT-PCR relied on the HTBI primer set. TCRdb fed the multiplex PCR reads into MiXCR, producing one record per CDR3 protein. Found here are hundreds of thousands of distinct CDR3 sequences, 15% to 18% of them singletons; the top ten hold less than 15%. The specimen sequenced was blood. The receptors originated from a woman between 18 and 29 years old with Graves' hyperthyroidism.

This clonotype was counted at least ten times. The chain has TRBV20-1 and TRBJ2-2, with 8 bases fitting TRBD1. Germline CDR1 is DFQATT and CDR2 is SNEGSKA (reference sequence). The CDR3 consists of 15 residues. The V and J ends lost 3 bases and 5 bases, in that order; junction bases with no gene match: 8. The chain's CDR3 is CSASLRQGLTGELFF. CDR3 coding DNA: TGCAGTGCTAGTTTGAGACAGGGGTTGACCGGGGAGCTGTTTTTT.

There are many counts of this clonotype. J is TRBJ2-3 and V is TRBV7-8, with unresolved D. Germline lookup yields CDR1 SGHVS and CDR2 FQNEAQ. V was clipped by 0 bases and J by 0 bases, with 10 bases between them. The CDR3 has 16 amino acids. The CDR3 DNA follows: TGTGCCAGCAGCTTAGCCCCCTGGGCTAGCACAGATACGCAGTATTTT. Amino acids: CASSLAPWASTDTQYF.

This chain uses TRBV29-1 with TRBJ2-5, with a tentative D call TRBD2 (5 bases). The CDR3 runs 12 residues. V lost 7 bases and J 1 base, leaving 10 bases between the germline ends. Germline CDR1 reads SQVTM; CDR2 reads ANQGSEA. The CDR3 nucleotides read TGCAGCGCTAAACGGGGCCAAGAGACCCAGTACTTC. This sequence encodes CSAKRGQETQYF.

The chain links TRBV29-1 to TRBJ2-7; TRBD2 agrees at 7 bases. CDR3 length: 14 amino acids. Looked up from germline, CDR1 is SQVTM and CDR2 is ANQGSEA. V shed 5 bases, J shed 2 bases, and the junction held 9 bases outside the gene matches. CDR3 sequence (DNA): TGCAGCGTTTCAAGCCCGGGAGGACCCTACGAGCAGTACTTC. Translating gives CSVSSPGGPYEQYF.

At least ten counts were recorded for this clonotype. The V and J genes are TRBV7-8 and TRBJ1-5; tentatively, D is TRBD1 (5 bases). Germline values: CDR1 SGHVS, CDR2 FQNEAQ. The V end was cut by 5 bases, the J end by 0 bases, with 14 bases between. This CDR3 is built from 16 residues. The CDR3 DNA reads TGTGCCAGCAGCGCAACCAGGGAGTATAGCAATCAGCCCCAGCATTTT. Protein sequence: CASSATREYSNQPQHF.

This clonotype was seen at least ten times. The chain is built from TRBV6-2 or TRBV6-3 and TRBJ2-5, with unresolved D. The germline V gene has CDR1 MNHEY and CDR2 SVGEGT. This CDR3 comprises 15 residues. Trimming removed 2 bases at V and 0 bases at J, with 10 bases between. As DNA, the CDR3 is TGTGCCAGCAGTTACCAGGACGCCCACCAAGAGACCCAGTACTTC. It yields the protein CASSYQDAHQETQYF.

The chain links TRBV27 to TRBJ1-4; possible D gene TRBD1, 5 bases. The CDR3 loop spans 15 amino acids. Germline lookup yields CDR1 MNHEY and CDR2 SMNVEV (reference sequence). The V gene lost 8 bases and the J gene lost 0 bases, with 13 bases spanning the gap. The DNA for the CDR3 is TGTGCCAGCCAAAGGGGTTATACAACTAATGAAAAACTGTTTTTT. Its translation: CASQRGYTTNEKLFF. Combining the CDR3 with reference TRBV27 and TRBJ1-4 gives the whole variable domain EAQVTQNPRYLITVTGKKLTVTCSQNMNHEYMSWYRQDPGLGLRQIYYSMNVEVTDKGDVPEGYKVSRKEKRNFPLILESPSPNQTSLYFCASQRGYTTNEKLFFGSGTQLSVL.

This clonotype was counted many times. This chain links TRBV7-2 with TRBJ2-7, with 8 bases that match TRBD1. This CDR3 has 16 amino acids. V lost 1 base, J lost 4 bases, and 9 bases stayed unmatched. Germline CDR1 is SGHTA and CDR2 is FQGNSA. CDR3 region: CASSLEIRGLGYEQYF. The CDR3 bases are TGTGCCAGCAGCTTAGAAATCAGGGGGCTTGGGTACGAGCAGTACTTC.

Worth noting for this clonotype: Given a much more abundant clone one base away, this may be a read error. The V and J genes are TRBV2 and TRBJ1-1, with TRBD1 as a possible D gene (5 bases). CDR1 is SNHLY and CDR2 is FYNNEI in the germline V gene. This CDR3 has 13 residues. The chain's CDR3 is CASKKGMNAEAFF. CDR3 nucleotide sequence: TGTGCCAGCAAGAAGGGGATGAACGCTGAAGCTTTCTTT.

This clonotype appeared many times. This sequence joins TRBV12-3 or TRBV12-4 and TRBJ1-5; 9 positions agree with TRBD1. CDR3 length: 14 amino acids. Unmatched junction bases numbered 3, after V lost 6 bases and J lost 3 bases. The CDR3 DNA follows: TGTGCCAGCAGCTGGACAGGGGCCAATCAGCCCCAGCATTTT. Amino acid sequence: CASSWTGANQPQHF.

V is TRBV7-9 and J is TRBJ2-5; 7 nucleotides align to TRBD2. There are 14 residues in the CDR3. With 7 bases clipped from V and 3 bases from J, the junction kept 8 bases outside the gene matches. CDR1 and CDR2 from the germline V gene are SEHNR and FQNEAQ (reference sequence). The CDR3 loop is CASTNLAGKETQYF. In DNA, the CDR3 is TGTGCCAGCACCAACTTAGCGGGCAAAGAGACCCAGTACTTC.

The chain recombines TRBV4-1 with TRBJ1-5; maybe TRBD1 (5 bases). V was trimmed by 4 bases and J by 7 bases, leaving 17 bases between them. The CDR3 runs to 15 residues. Germline V gene data show CDR1 as MGHRA and CDR2 as YSYEKL. The chain's CDR3 is CASSRGEGSAQPQHF. The CDR3, as DNA: TGCGCCAGCAGCCGGGGGGAGGGGAGCGCGCAGCCCCAGCATTTT.

This clonotype has a handful of counts. This chain joins TRBV7-8 and TRBJ2-7, with 9 bases aligning to TRBD2. CDR3 length: 18 residues. Losses at the gene ends were 2 bases for V and 3 bases for J; bases not matched to a gene: 14. CDR1 is SGHVS and CDR2 is FQNEAQ in the germline V gene. CDR3 amino acids: CASSLSLLAGRKNYEQYF. The DNA for the CDR3 is TGTGCCAGCAGCTTAAGCCTACTAGCGGGCAGGAAAAACTACGAGCAGTACTTC.

This clonotype occurred many times. The chain employs TRBV7-6 and TRBJ2-3; unclear D gene. Per the germline V gene, CDR1 is SGHVS and CDR2 is FNYEAQ. This CDR3 is 15 amino acids long. Trimming pared 1 base from V and 4 bases from J, leaving 12 bases between. This CDR3 is CASSLDLSQSDTQYF. The DNA for the CDR3 is TGTGCCAGCAGCTTAGACCTTTCACAGTCAGATACGCAGTATTTT.

Ten or more counts support this clonotype. The V and J genes are TRBV28 and TRBJ2-1; D is unclear. Germline CDR1 MDHEN, CDR2 SYDVKM. The CDR3 length is 13 residues. V lost 6 bases to trimming and J lost 5 bases, with 11 bases between them. CDR3 coding DNA: TGTGCCAGCAGCATAGATTCGGACAATGAGCAGTTCTTC. It translates to CASSIDSDNEQFF.

This clonotype was seen at least ten times. The chain recombines TRBV28 with TRBJ2-2; tentatively, D is TRBD1 (5 bases). This CDR3 has 16 amino acids. CDR1 and CDR2 from the germline V gene are MDHEN and SYDVKM. Trimming pared 7 bases from V and 0 bases from J, leaving 15 bases between. In DNA form, the CDR3 reads TGTGCCAGCATCCAAGCAGGGCTTACGAACACCGGGGAGCTGTTTTTT. Translation: CASIQAGLTNTGELFF.

This chain links TRBV14 with TRBJ1-5; D is perhaps TRBD1 (5 bases). Germline V gene lookup returns CDR1 SGHDN and CDR2 FVKESK. Trimming took 1 base from V and 7 from J, leaving 14 bases between them. The CDR3 covers 15 residues. Here the CDR3 DNA reads TGTGCCAGCAGCCAAGGTGACGGCGGGGGACAGCCCCAGCATTTT. It is translated as CASSQGDGGGQPQHF.

V and J are TRBV6-1 and TRBJ2-1; 13 positions agree with TRBD2. V lost 5 bases and J lost 7; bases outside the gene matches: 5. The CDR3 totals 15 residues. CDR1 is MNHNS and CDR2 is SASEGT in the germline V gene. The DNA for the CDR3 is TGTGCCAGCAGTCAACTAGCGGGGGGGCTTAATGAGCAGTTCTTC. Residues: CASSQLAGGLNEQFF.

This chain links TRBV12-3 or TRBV12-4 with TRBJ2-3, with 9 bases aligning to TRBD2. This CDR3 spans 15 amino acids. With V trimmed by 3 bases and J by 8 bases, 9 bases remained unmatched. CDR3 bases: TGTGCCAGCAGTTTCAAGGGCGGGGGGGCCGGTACGCAGTATTTT. The encoded protein is CASSFKGGGAGTQYF.

In the case of this clonotype: This could be a read error, since a much larger clone is one nucleotide away. The conserved phenylalanine or tryptophan normally closing the CDR3 is absent here, so this likely arose from a read error. The CDR3 region is CASSLYGQSLRVYRQYL. In DNA, the CDR3 is TGTGCCAGCAGCTTGTACGGACAGAGCCTACGAGTGTATCGGCAGTACCTC. The chain employs TRBV13 and TRBJ2-7, with D possibly matching TRBD1 (6 bases). In germline, CDR1 is PRHDT, CDR2 FYEKMQ (reference sequence). This CDR3 contains 17 residues. The ends were cut back, 3 bases at V and 9 bases at J, with 27 bases in the middle.

This clonotype was recorded many times. This sequence joins TRBV28 and TRBJ2-2, with D uncertain. CDR1 and CDR2 (germline): MDHEN, SYDVKM. The CDR3 has 12 amino acids. V lost 6 bases, J lost 3 bases, and 5 bases lay in between. The CDR3 is CASSPDTGELFF. The DNA of the CDR3 is TGTGCCAGCAGCCCCGACACCGGGGAGCTGTTTTTT.

The rearrangement uses TRBV10-3 and TRBJ2-1; TRBD1 agrees at 8 bases. Germline CDR1 and CDR2: ENHRY and SYGVKD. After removal of 7 bases from V and 6 bases from J, the junction contained 8 bases not matched to a gene. The CDR3 covers 14 residues. CDR3 in amino acids: CAITKDRDPNEQFF. The CDR3 nucleotides are TGTGCCATCACTAAGGACAGGGATCCCAATGAGCAGTTCTTC.

This clonotype appeared many times. The rearrangement uses TRBV6-2 or TRBV6-3 and TRBJ1-6, with D perhaps matching TRBD1 (6 bases). Between the trimmed V and J ends, which lost 6 bases and 0 bases, there was a span of 12 bases. There are 16 residues in the CDR3. Germline CDR1 is MNHEY and CDR2 is SVGEGT. CDR3 nucleotide sequence: TGTGCCAGCAGACACCGGACAGACTCCTATAATTCACCCCTCCACTTT. Protein: CASRHRTDSYNSPLHF.

This clonotype was counted ten times or more. V gene TRBV28 combines with J gene TRBJ1-2; D not resolved. V gave up 2 bases and J gave up 3 bases, with 10 bases separating them. CDR1 and CDR2 (germline): MDHEN, SYDVKM. This CDR3 is built from 14 residues. The CDR3 DNA reads as TGTGCCAGCAGTTTAAGCTACGCACACTATGGCTACACCTTC. As protein: CASSLSYAHYGYTF.

The gene calls are TRBV27 and TRBJ2-1, with D unclear. Germline CDR1 MNHEY, CDR2 SMNVEV (reference sequence). The length of the CDR3 is 16 residues. Trimming stripped 3 bases from V and 0 bases from J, with 12 bases between. CDR3 sequence: CASSFQAQSSYNEQFF. The CDR3 DNA follows: TGTGCCAGCAGTTTTCAAGCGCAGAGCTCCTACAATGAGCAGTTCTTC.

This chain connects TRBV6-1 to TRBJ2-7, with a possible D match to TRBD2 (6 bases). V lost 5 bases to trimming and J lost 3 bases, with 20 bases between them. This CDR3 region has 16 residues. Germline V CDR1 and CDR2: MNHNS, SASEGT. The CDR3 sequence: CASSFGLPEGGYEQYF. The CDR3 DNA reads as TGTGCCAGCAGTTTCGGACTACCGGAGGGAGGCTACGAGCAGTACTTC.

The V call is TRBV20-1, the J call TRBJ2-7; TRBD2 might be the D (5 bases). This CDR3 has 13 amino acids. CDR1 DFQATT and CDR2 SNEGSKA come from the germline V gene (reference sequence). Between the trimmed V and J ends, which lost 6 bases and 2 bases, there was a span of 14 bases. The CDR3 here is CSAARGRTYEQYF. In DNA form, the CDR3 reads TGCAGTGCCGCCCGCGGGCGAACCTACGAGCAGTACTTC.

This clonotype has a count of ten or more. The chain combines TRBV10-3 with TRBJ1-1; the D gene is possibly TRBD1 (5 bases). Germline lookup yields CDR1 ENHRY and CDR2 SYGVKD. V shed 6 bases and J shed 3 bases, with 11 bases lying between them. The CDR3 consists of 13 residues. CDR3 protein: CAIRRGWDTEAFF. CDR3 nucleotide sequence: TGTGCCATCAGAAGGGGATGGGACACTGAAGCTTTCTTT.

The table lists this clonotype with many counts. V and J are TRBV18 and TRBJ1-2, with 8 bases matching TRBD1. The CDR3 consists of 16 residues. The germline CDR1 and CDR2 sequences are KGHSH and LQKENI. With V trimmed by 0 bases and J by 3 bases, 6 bases remained unmatched. CDR3 sequence reads: CASSPPGTGGDYGYTF. The CDR3 bases are TGTGCCAGCTCACCACCGGGAACAGGGGGGGACTATGGCTACACCTTC.